The 30 T cell receptor beta chains reported below all come from one sample, sequenced in a study of OX40 agonist ivuxolimab in advanced cancers. Library creation used the immunoSEQ multiplex PCR assay. The table was pulled from immuneACCESS by TCRdb, which kept in-frame rearrangements only. Such tables lose some clones; where checked, under half of the loss comes from unresolved V genes, and the rest has no known cause. The sample profile shows some 54,000 clones; 88% of them were found once. The top ten constitute 11% to 15% of the sample. The sample here was CD4+ or CD8+ T cells sorted from blood, taken in a trial of the OX40 agonist ivuxolimab. The receptors derive from an adult with an advanced solid tumor such as melanoma, head and neck, liver or kidney cancer.

The rearrangement uses TRBV4-1 and TRBJ2-1; D perhaps matches TRBD1 (5 bases). The germline V and J ends were trimmed by 2 bases and 7 bases, with 12 bases remaining between them. Per germline, CDR1 MGHRA and CDR2 YSYEKL. This CDR3 comprises 14 residues. The CDR3 sequence is CASSQTTGSNEQFF. DNA of the CDR3: TGCGCCAGCAGCCAAACAACAGGATCAAATGAGCAGTTCTTC.

The genes are TRBV5-5 and TRBJ2-7, with D unresolved. The length of the CDR3 is 14 residues. V was cut by 0 bases and J by 0 bases, with 7 bases left in between. CDR1 and CDR2 (germline): SGHKS, YYEKEE (reference sequence). Written as DNA, the CDR3 is TGTGCCAGCAGCTTGGCCAGTCTCTCCTACGAGCAGTACTTC. Its protein is CASSLASLSYEQYF.

The rearrangement uses TRBV29-1 and TRBJ1-1; no definite D call. This CDR3 comprises 13 residues. V was trimmed by 4 bases and J by 8 bases, leaving 17 bases between them. Germline lookup yields CDR1 SQVTM and CDR2 ANQGSEA. The CDR3 loop is CSVVGSFGREAFF. The DNA for the CDR3 is TGCAGCGTTGTGGGCAGCTTTGGACGAGAAGCTTTCTTT.

This clone was observed once. The rearrangement uses TRBV11-3 and TRBJ1-1, with TRBD1 matching over 7 bases. V was pared by 4 bases and J by 4 bases, with 6 bases of the junction left unmatched. The CDR3 extends over 14 amino acids. Looked up from germline, CDR1 is SGHNT and CDR2 is YENEEA. CDR3 DNA sequence: TGTGCCAGCAGCTCCACAGGGGCGAGCACTGAAGCTTTCTTT. Its translation is CASSSTGASTEAFF.

V and J are TRBV30 and TRBJ2-1; D is possibly TRBD2 (7 bases). The germline V and J ends were trimmed by 8 bases and 6 bases, with 14 bases remaining between them. The CDR3 is 12 residues long. The germline V gene encodes CDR1 GTSNPN and CDR2 SVGIG (reference sequence). CDR3: CAGGPSGNEQFF. CDR3 sequence (DNA): TGTGCCGGGGGGCCTAGCGGCAATGAGCAGTTCTTC.

The chain uses TRBV4-1 and TRBJ1-1; no reliable D call. Germline CDR1 MGHRA, CDR2 YSYEKL. V dropped 3 bases and J dropped 1 base, with 6 bases sitting between them. This CDR3 has 13 amino acids. The chain's CDR3 is CASSHRQNTEAFF. The CDR3 nucleotides are TGCGCCAGCAGCCATAGACAGAACACTGAAGCTTTCTTT.

This chain joins TRBV27 and TRBJ2-5, with D maybe TRBD1 (6 bases). Trimming removed 0 bases from V and 7 bases from J, with 15 bases in between. Germline V gene sequence: CDR1 MNHEY, CDR2 SMNVEV (reference sequence). This CDR3 comprises 15 residues. The CDR3 reads CASSLSSRDTRTQYF. CDR3 DNA: TGTGCCAGCAGTTTATCATCCCGGGACACCCGGACCCAGTACTTC.

V gene TRBV28 combines with J gene TRBJ2-5; perhaps D is TRBD1 or TRBD2 (6 bases each). V lost 7 bases and J 5 bases, leaving 14 bases between the germline ends. The CDR3 is 13 residues long. Germline V gene sequence: CDR1 MDHEN, CDR2 SYDVKM. CDR3 sequence (DNA): TGTGCCAGCACGTCGGGGGCGCGGGAGACCCAGTACTTC. It codes for CASTSGARETQYF.

The rearrangement uses TRBV15 and TRBJ1-3, with D possibly matching TRBD1 (5 bases). This CDR3 has 17 residues. Between the trimmed V and J ends, which lost 2 bases and 2 bases, there was a span of 16 bases. Germline lookup yields CDR1 LNHNV and CDR2 YYDKDF (reference sequence). DNA for the CDR3: TGTGCCACCAGCAGATCACGCGGGACGGAGCCTGGAAACACCATATATTTT. It yields the protein CATSRSRGTEPGNTIYF.

The genes are TRBV2 and TRBJ1-6, with D tentatively TRBD1 (5 bases). The CDR3 sequence is 15 residues long. V was shortened by 7 bases and J by 8 bases, with 18 bases between the two germline ends. In germline, CDR1 is SNHLY, CDR2 FYNNEI. CDR3 in DNA: TGTGCCAGCACCTATCCCGCCAGGGCTGATTCACCCCTCCACTTT. It is translated as CASTYPARADSPLHF. Full variable domain (outside the CDR3, taken from reference TRBV2 and TRBJ1-6): EPEVTQTPSHQVTQMGQEVILRCVPISNHLYFYWYRQILGQKVEFLVSFYNNEISEKSEIFDDQFSVERPDGSNFTLKIRSTKLEDSAMYFCASTYPARADSPLHFGNGTRLTVT.

The chain is built from TRBV14 and TRBJ2-7; 8 bases are shared with TRBD2. CDR1 is SGHDN, CDR2 FVKESK, per germline. The CDR3 covers 15 residues. V shed 2 bases, J shed 0 bases, and the junction held 3 bases outside the gene matches. This CDR3 is CASSQTSGYSYEQYF. The CDR3 region has the DNA TGTGCCAGCAGCCAAACTAGCGGATACTCCTACGAGCAGTACTTC. The full variable domain, with the rest looked up from reference TRBV14 and TRBJ2-7, is EAGVTQFPSHSVIEKGQTVTLRCDPISGHDNLYWYRRVMGKEIKFLLHFVKESKQDESGMPNNRFLAERTGGTYSTLKVQPAELEDSGVYFCASSQTSGYSYEQYFGPGTRLTVT.

The chain combines TRBV12-5 with TRBJ2-2; D ambiguous. With 5 bases removed from V and 8 bases from J, the gap between germline ends came to 9 bases. The CDR3 has 12 amino acids. Germline CDR1 reads LGHNT; CDR2 reads FRNRAP. The DNA of the CDR3 is TGTGCTAGTGGTCCCCCTCGGGGGGAGCTGTTTTTT. The encoded protein is CASGPPRGELFF. Using reference TRBV12-5 and TRBJ2-2 for the parts outside the CDR3, the full variable domain is DARVTQTPRHKVTEMGQEVTMRCQPILGHNTVFWYRQTMMQGLELLAYFRNRAPLDDSGMPKDRFSAEMPDATLATLKIQPSEPRDSAVYFCASGPPRGELFFGEGSRLTVL.

The J gene is TRBJ1-1, the V gene TRBV27, with a tentative D call TRBD1 (5 bases). Germline V gene data show CDR1 as MNHEY and CDR2 as SMNVEV (reference sequence). The germline V and J ends were trimmed by 5 bases and 4 bases, with 17 bases remaining between them. There are 15 residues in the CDR3. The CDR3 sequence is CASSPWDLRGTEAFF. The CDR3 DNA sequence: TGTGCCAGCAGTCCCTGGGACCTACGGGGCACTGAAGCTTTCTTT.

This sequence joins TRBV5-4 and TRBJ2-3, with D uncertain. The ends were cut back, 5 bases at V and 0 bases at J, with 4 bases in the middle. Per the germline V gene, CDR1 is SGHNT and CDR2 is YYREEE (reference sequence). The CDR3 is made up of 12 amino acids. The CDR3 protein is CASSLSTDTQYF. For the CDR3, the DNA is TGTGCCAGCAGTCTTAGCACAGATACGCAGTATTTT.

The CDR3 DNA is TGCGCCAGCAGCTTGGGGCAGAGCTACGAGCAGTACTTC. This gives the protein CASSLGQSYEQYF. The V call is TRBV5-1, the J call TRBJ2-5, with D unclear. The J call may be incorrect, as the DNA end agrees better with TRBJ2-7. Germline lookup yields CDR1 SGHRS and CDR2 YFSETQ. The CDR3 spans 13 residues.

This chain links TRBV30 with TRBJ2-7; D unclear. The ends were cut back, 0 bases at V and 2 bases at J, with 8 bases in the middle. The germline V gene has CDR1 GTSNPN and CDR2 SVGIG (reference sequence). The CDR3 runs to 13 residues. The CDR3 region is CAWSVNTAYEQYF. DNA for the CDR3: TGTGCCTGGAGTGTCAACACAGCCTACGAGCAGTACTTC.

The CDR3 DNA follows: TGTGCCAGCAGCTTACGGCCGCAGGGGACCCTTACCAAGCAGTACTTC. It is translated as CASSLRPQGTLTKQYF. V is TRBV11-2 and J is TRBJ2-7; maybe TRBD1 (6 bases). V lost 2 bases and J lost 8, with 22 bases in between. Germline-derived CDR1 and CDR2 are SGHAT and FQNNGV. The CDR3 length is 16 residues.

The chain combines TRBV29-1 with TRBJ2-5, with D perhaps TRBD1 (5 bases). Trimming pared 3 bases from V and 4 bases from J, leaving 15 bases between. In germline, CDR1 is SQVTM, CDR2 ANQGSEA. This CDR3 has 14 residues. The DNA of the CDR3 is TGCAGCGTTGAGGACACGGCCAGGGTAGAGACCCAGTACTTC. This gives the protein CSVEDTARVETQYF.

This chain joins TRBV4-2 and TRBJ1-1; D is undetermined. Trimming left V 0 bases short and J 0 bases short, with 5 bases between. In germline, CDR1 is LGHNA, CDR2 YNFKEQ. The CDR3 covers 14 residues. CDR3 DNA sequence: TGTGCCAGCAGCCAAGAAGCTCTGAACACTGAAGCTTTCTTT. This gives the protein CASSQEALNTEAFF.

The CDR3 bases are TGTGCCAGTAGTATATCGGCAGGGGTTAGCTATGGCTACACCTTC. Protein sequence: CASSISAGVSYGYTF. This sequence joins TRBV19 and TRBJ1-2, with D possibly being TRBD1 (6 bases). This CDR3 region has 15 residues. V shed 2 bases and J shed 4 bases, with 14 bases lying between them. CDR1 is LNHDA and CDR2 is SQIVND in the germline V gene (reference sequence).

J is TRBJ2-6 and V is TRBV19, with D hard to call. The CDR3 is made up of 15 amino acids. V lost 3 bases, J lost 1 base, and 7 bases lay in between. Per germline, CDR1 LNHDA and CDR2 SQIVND (reference sequence). The CDR3 spells CASSILRSGANVLTF. CDR3 coding DNA: TGTGCCAGTAGTATTCTCCGGTCTGGGGCCAACGTCCTGACTTTC.

The chain has TRBV9 and TRBJ1-5, with a tentative D call TRBD1 (5 bases). V gave up 0 bases and J gave up 0 bases, with 7 bases separating them. The CDR3 spans 15 residues. Germline V gives CDR1 SGDLS, CDR2 YYNGEE. CDR3 nucleotides: TGTGCCAGCAGCGTAGGAGGGGATAGCAATCAGCCCCAGCATTTT. Residues: CASSVGGDSNQPQHF.

The chain recombines TRBV4-1 with TRBJ1-1; no firm D call. V lost 4 bases and J lost 4, with 13 bases in between. The CDR3 sequence is 14 residues long. The germline V gene has CDR1 MGHRA and CDR2 YSYEKL. The CDR3 sequence is CASSPFMGATEAFF. The CDR3 DNA reads as TGCGCCAGCAGCCCATTCATGGGTGCCACTGAAGCTTTCTTT.

The chain links TRBV18 to TRBJ2-7; the D gene is possibly TRBD1 (5 bases). This CDR3 is 14 amino acids long. Deletions cut 2 bases from V and 2 bases from J, with 10 bases between. The germline V gene encodes CDR1 KGHSH and CDR2 LQKENI. The CDR3 region is CASSPRGLPYEQYF. CDR3 coding DNA: TGTGCCAGCTCACCAAGGGGTTTACCCTACGAGCAGTACTTC.

The J gene is TRBJ2-1, the V gene TRBV13; D remains ambiguous. The CDR3 loop spans 12 amino acids. Germline V gene sequence: CDR1 PRHDT, CDR2 FYEKMQ (reference sequence). The ends were cut back, 5 bases at V and 7 bases at J, with 9 bases in the middle. The CDR3 nucleotides read TGTGCCAGCAGCCCCCTAGAAAATGAGCAGTTCTTC. Protein: CASSPLENEQFF.

This clone appeared a few times. The chain recombines TRBV7-6 with TRBJ2-2; a weak D match, TRBD1 (6 bases). The germline gives CDR1 SGHVS, CDR2 FNYEAQ. This CDR3 is built from 16 residues. Trimming stripped 5 bases from V and 1 base from J, with 14 bases between. The CDR3 bases are TGTGCCAGCAGCCCTAAGACAGGAATGAACACCGGGGAGCTGTTTTTT. Translation gives CASSPKTGMNTGELFF.

The chain combines TRBV4-1 with TRBJ1-1; 7 bases align to TRBD1. V lost 3 bases, J lost 2 bases, and 3 bases stayed unmatched. CDR3 length: 14 residues. Germline V lookup: CDR1 MGHRA, CDR2 YSYEKL. CDR3 residues: CASSQRTGNTEAFF. In DNA form, the CDR3 reads TGCGCCAGCAGCCAGAGGACAGGCAACACTGAAGCTTTCTTT.

The chain employs TRBV11-2 and TRBJ2-3; D assignment may be TRBD1 or TRBD2 (6 bases each). The germline CDR1 and CDR2 sequences are SGHAT and FQNNGV. V shed 2 bases and J shed 3 bases, with 12 bases lying between them. This CDR3 contains 15 residues. The CDR3 sequence is CASSLTRGLTDTQYF. The CDR3 DNA sequence: TGTGCCAGCAGCTTAACCCGGGGGCTTACAGATACGCAGTATTTT.

This chain links TRBV4-1 with TRBJ1-2; the D is unclear. Between the trimmed V and J ends, which lost 1 base and 6 bases, there was a span of 9 bases. The V gene's germline CDR1 is MGHRA and CDR2 YSYEKL. This CDR3 comprises 13 residues. The CDR3 reads CASSQARYDGYTF. DNA for the CDR3: TGCGCCAGCAGCCAAGCTCGATACGATGGCTACACCTTC.

The rearrangement links TRBV5-6 to TRBJ1-1; D is uncertain. Looked up from germline, CDR1 is SGHDT and CDR2 is YYEEEE. Trimming shortened V by 0 bases and J by 8 bases, and 17 bases separated the two germline ends. The CDR3 is made up of 15 amino acids. This chain's CDR3 is CASSLATILPAEAFF. CDR3 in DNA: TGTGCCAGCAGCTTGGCCACGATACTGCCAGCAGAAGCTTTCTTT. The whole variable domain, remainder taken from reference TRBV5-6 and TRBJ1-1, is DAGVTQSPTHLIKTRGQQVTLRCSPKSGHDTVSWYQQALGQGPQFIFQYYEEEERQRGNFPDRFSGHQFPNYSSELNVNALLLGDSALYLCASSLATILPAEAFFGQGTRLTVV.